What follows are 9 T cell receptor delta chains derived from one specimen sequenced in a study of gamma-delta chains in newborns, infants, children. TCRdb re-processed the reads using CATT. The table records some 6,500 delta-chain clones, about 11% of them present only once. Sequenced input: blood. These receptors were taken from a child who was a newborn, infant or young child, either healthy, febrile or measles-vaccinated (not recorded which).

The chain joins TRDV2 to TRDJ3, with 10 bases fitting TRDD3. V dropped 4 bases and J dropped 0; count of bases not matched to a gene: 11. Germline CDR1 and CDR2: GEAIGNYY and EKD. There are 20 residues in the CDR3. In DNA, the CDR3 is TGTGCCTGTGATCTTGTACTGGGGGATCCTAGCTCCTGGGACACCCGACAGATGTTTTTC. Its translation: CACDLVLGDPSSWDTRQMFF.

A note on this clone: The TCRdb record carries a much larger clone's protein, which differs from this DNA's translation at residue 10; a read error is the likely cause, and the protein listed here is the DNA translation. The chain links TRDV2 to TRDJ2; 12 nucleotides line up with TRDD3. This CDR3 is 14 amino acids long. In germline, CDR1 is GEAIGNYY, CDR2 EKD. The CDR3 sequence is CACDILGDTVQLFF. CDR3 nucleotides: TGTGCCTGTGACATACTGGGGGATACAGTACAACTCTTCTTT.

V usage is TRDV2 and J usage is TRDJ1, with TRDD3 as a possible D gene (8 bases). V was shortened by 1 base and J by 0 bases, with 23 bases between the two germline ends. Germline lookup yields CDR1 GEAIGNYY and CDR2 EKD. The CDR3 has 19 amino acids. The CDR3 reads CACDTVPTTGGPYTDKLIF. The DNA of the CDR3 is TGTGCCTGTGACACTGTTCCTACAACTGGGGGTCCGTACACCGATAAACTCATCTTT.

With regard to this clone: A much more abundant neighbour one base away suggests this may be a read error. This sample also contains other DNA sequences that code for the same CDR3. The CDR3 nucleotides read TGTGCTTGTGACACCTTGGGGGATTTCCCTTTGACAGCACAACTCTTCTTT. It codes for CACDTLGDFPLTAQLFF. V gene TRDV2 combines with J gene TRDJ2; TRDD3 agrees at 8 bases. From germline, CDR1 is GEAIGNYY and CDR2 EKD. This CDR3 region has 17 residues.

Turning to this clone: The junction and the germline gene differ at one end; a read error may be behind it. The rearrangement uses TRDV2 and TRDJ1; TRDD3 matches 10 bases. TCRdb leaves out the J gene; it was filled in here by matching the DNA to germline. CDR3 length: 16 residues. Germline CDR1 GEAIGNYY, CDR2 EKD. The CDR3: CAWDRLGDRESDKLIF. The CDR3 DNA is TGTGCCTGGGACAGGCTGGGGGATAGAGAGAGCGATAAACTCATCTTT.

Details on this clone: This may be a read error: a much more frequent sequence differs by one nucleotide. Other DNA variants within this sample encode the same CDR3. The chain links TRDV2 to TRDJ3; 11 bases are shared with TRDD3. The CDR3 contains 18 residues. Germline V CDR1 and CDR2: GEAIGNYY, EKD. After removal of 0 bases from V and 2 bases from J, the junction contained 2 bases not matched to a gene. The CDR3 bases are TGTGCCTGTGACACCCTACTGGGGGATACCTGGGACACCCGACAGATGTTTTTC. Translating it yields CACDTLLGDTWDTRQMFF.

The sample holds a few counts of this clone. The CDR3: CACDSVPGHKQGTDKLIF. CDR3 bases: TGTGCCTGTGACAGCGTCCCGGGCCATAAGCAGGGCACCGATAAACTCATCTTT. The gene calls are TRDV2 and TRDJ1; no definite D call. Per the germline V gene, CDR1 is GEAIGNYY and CDR2 is EKD. The CDR3 spans 18 residues. Trimming stripped 2 bases from V and 1 base from J, with 22 bases between.

This clone is medium-sized within its sample. This chain links TRDV2 with TRDJ1; possibly TRDD3 for D (6 bases). The V gene lost 0 bases and the J gene lost 0 bases, with 10 bases spanning the gap. This CDR3 has 15 residues. The germline V gene encodes CDR1 GEAIGNYY and CDR2 EKD. The CDR3 DNA reads as TGTGCCTGTGACACCGTCGGGATAAACACCGATAAACTCATCTTT. Its protein is CACDTVGINTDKLIF.

This clone occurred a few times. The CDR3 sequence is CACDPVIPPTDKLIF. CDR3 DNA: TGTGCCTGTGACCCCGTGATCCCCCCGACCGATAAACTCATCTTT. The rearrangement uses TRDV2 and TRDJ1; no reliable D call. The CDR3 has 15 residues. Germline V gene data show CDR1 as GEAIGNYY and CDR2 as EKD. Trimming stripped 3 bases from V and 2 bases from J, with 15 bases between.